This TCR beta chain stems from a study of blood T cell repertoires in COVID-19. Data came from immunoSEQ multiplex PCR; TCRdb stores just in-frame clones and leaves some out. The sample carries roughly 100,000 clones, 75% to 85% recorded once. This CDR3 comprises 16 residues. Germline V gene data show CDR1 as SGDLS and CDR2 as YYNGEE. J gave up 3 bases and V 0 bases, and 6 bases lay outside the gene matches. This clone was found a few times. V gene TRBV9 combines with J gene TRBJ2-1; 7 nucleotides align to TRBD2. Sequenced material: peripheral blood. This sequence originates from a man aged 80 or over with COVID-19, enrolled during active disease. CDR3 bases: TGTGCCAGCAGCGTAGTGGCGGGAGCAATCTACAATGAGCAGTTCTTC. This codes for CASSVVAGAIYNEQFF.